The source of this T cell receptor beta chain is a study of T cells in Graves' hyperthyroidism and ophthalmopathy. Study-wide results and caveats: Ophthalmopathy, as predicted by the model, came a median 6.5 months after the prediction. Blood samples included most of the expanded thyroid clonotypes exceeding 0.001.

Using RNA transcripts as the source, TCR beta CDR3 regions were amplified. Primed by the HTBI set, a first-round RT-PCR was run on the TCR CDR3. TCRdb used MiXCR to reprocess the multiplex PCR reads, holding one entry per CDR3 protein. This table holds hundreds of thousands of distinct CDR3 sequences, 30% to 40% found once. Concerning this clonotype itself: Its cognate antigen is unknown. A much larger clone sits a single nucleotide away, making a read error possible.

Patients were aged 18 to 65, had disease duration under 2 months, and had newly diagnosed hyperthyroidism. Patients were excluded for uncontrolled infection, other autoimmune disease, pregnancy or lactation. The CDR3 contains 15 residues. The germline V and J ends were trimmed by 1 base and 6 bases, with 10 bases remaining between them. Germline values: CDR1 SEHNR, CDR2 FQNEAQ (reference sequence). The TCR was taken from a woman aged 40 to 55 with Graves' hyperthyroidism. Input material: blood. The chain links TRBV7-9 to TRBJ1-6; the D is unclear. The CDR3 sequence: CASSLDRTSNSPLHF. Here the CDR3 DNA reads TGTGCCAGCAGCTTAGACAGAACGTCTAATTCACCCCTCCACTTT.